The 29 T cell receptor beta chains reported below all come from one sample, sequenced in a study of T cells after yellow fever vaccination. TCRdb used MiXCR to reprocess the 5' RACE reads, holding one entry per CDR3 protein. Of 250,000 or so distinct CDR3 sequences in the sample, approximately 6.8% were seen once. The starting material was CD4+ T cells sorted from PBMCs, obtained on the day of the yellow fever booster vaccination. The receptors were gathered from a young man who received the YFV17D yellow fever vaccine.

This clonotype was seen ten or more times. CDR3 protein: CASSQDRVEQYF. The CDR3 DNA follows: TGTGCCAGCTCCCAGGACAGGGTTGAGCAGTACTTC. The V and J genes are TRBV18 and TRBJ2-7; 8 nucleotides agree with TRBD1. The trim removed 6 bases at V and 7 bases at J, leaving 5 bases unmatched. CDR3 size: 12 residues. Per the germline V gene, CDR1 is KGHSH and CDR2 is LQKENI. Full variable domain (remainder filled in from reference TRBV18 and TRBJ2-7): NAGVMQNPRHLVRRRGQEARLRCSPMKGHSHVYWYRQLPEEGLKFMVYLQKENIIDESGMPKERFSAEFPKEGPSILRIQQVVRGDSAAYFCASSQDRVEQYFGPGTRLTVT.

The chain has TRBV7-2 and TRBJ1-1; 9 bases match TRBD1. The CDR3 consists of 15 residues. The V gene's germline CDR1 is SGHTA and CDR2 FQGNSA. Trimming at V came to 5 bases and at J to 6 bases, leaving 10 bases not matched to a gene. The CDR3 here is CASSPPGTGLAEAFF. As DNA, the CDR3 is TGTGCCAGCAGCCCACCCGGGACAGGGCTCGCTGAAGCTTTCTTT.

This clonotype occurred many times. The rearrangement links TRBV29-1 to TRBJ2-2; D is unresolved. The CDR3 extends over 12 amino acids. The ends were cut back, 3 bases at V and 1 base at J, with 3 bases in the middle. Germline-derived CDR1 and CDR2 are SQVTM and ANQGSEA. CDR3 protein: CSVDGNTGELFF. The CDR3, as DNA: TGCAGCGTTGACGGGAACACCGGGGAGCTGTTTTTT.

The chain carries TRBV5-6 and TRBJ1-2; possibly TRBD1 for D (6 bases). The CDR3 covers 13 residues. V lost 4 bases and J lost 2, with 9 bases in between. Germline CDR1 is SGHDT and CDR2 is YYEEEE. The CDR3 loop is CASSHRDNYGYTF. The CDR3 DNA sequence: TGTGCCAGCAGCCACAGGGACAACTATGGCTACACCTTC.

The rearrangement links TRBV27 to TRBJ2-1; either TRBD1 or TRBD2 may supply D (6 bases each). Germline V gene lookup returns CDR1 MNHEY and CDR2 SMNVEV (reference sequence). Trimming left V 3 bases short and J 9 bases short, with 18 bases between. This CDR3 is 15 amino acids long. CDR3 protein: CASSLPGVLRGEQFF. The CDR3, as DNA: TGTGCCAGCAGTTTGCCAGGGGTCTTGCGGGGTGAGCAGTTCTTC.

The sample holds many counts of this clonotype. The rearrangement uses TRBV20-1 and TRBJ2-2; D uncertain. Germline CDR1 and CDR2: DFQATT and SNEGSKA (reference sequence). This CDR3 is built from 17 residues. Trimming removed 2 bases from V and 1 base from J, with 17 bases in between. CDR3 DNA sequence: TGCAGTGCTAGACGGCTGCAGGCCTCAGGGAACACCGGGGAGCTGTTTTTT. This gives the protein CSARRLQASGNTGELFF.

This clonotype was recorded at least ten times. The chain recombines TRBV12-3 or TRBV12-4 with TRBJ1-3; D call uncertain. There are 14 residues in the CDR3. Between the trimmed V and J ends, which lost 3 bases and 7 bases, there was a span of 13 bases. The CDR3 DNA reads as TGTGCCAGCAGTTTGACCCTTGTTGGTAACACCATATATTTT. This translates into CASSLTLVGNTIYF.

The chain uses TRBV18 and TRBJ2-7; unclear D gene. The CDR3 runs to 12 residues. V lost 5 bases and J lost 2, with 7 bases in between. Germline CDR1 reads KGHSH; CDR2 reads LQKENI. The CDR3 here is CASSARTYEQYF. CDR3 nucleotides: TGTGCCAGCTCAGCACGGACCTACGAGCAGTACTTC.

With respect to this clonotype: A much larger clonotype is one base distant, so this may be a read error. The genes are TRBV20-1 and TRBJ2-1, with D possibly being TRBD2 (6 bases). The germline V and J ends were trimmed by 6 bases and 8 bases, with 11 bases remaining between them. CDR1 is DFQATT, CDR2 SNEGSKA, per germline (reference sequence). This CDR3 contains 11 residues. CDR3 sequence reads: CSAPGDDEQFF. CDR3 sequence (DNA): TGCAGTGCCCCGGGGGATGATGAGCAGTTCTTC.

This rearrangement joins TRBV19 to TRBJ2-7, with D tentatively TRBD1 or TRBD2 (5 bases each). Germline CDR1 and CDR2: LNHDA and SQIVND (reference sequence). Trimming took 10 bases from V and 2 from J, leaving 21 bases between them. The CDR3 sequence is 15 residues long. Here the CDR3 DNA reads TGTGCCACTAGGGACGCCGGCTTTAGCCCCTACGAGCAGTACTTC. Amino acid sequence: CATRDAGFSPYEQYF.

This clonotype has a count of ten or more. The chain links TRBV7-9 to TRBJ1-6; TRBD1 might be the D (5 bases). Germline V CDR1 and CDR2: SEHNR, FQNEAQ (reference sequence). The V end was cut by 3 bases, the J end by 6 bases, with 9 bases between. The CDR3 is 14 residues long. Here the CDR3 DNA reads TGTGCCAGCAGCTTTGGCGGGGCTAATTCACCCCTCCACTTT. As protein: CASSFGGANSPLHF.

This clonotype turned up a few times. V is TRBV6-5 and J is TRBJ2-7; D perhaps matches TRBD2 (6 bases). V shed 0 bases and J shed 6 bases, with 12 bases lying between them. The V gene's germline CDR1 is MNHEY and CDR2 SVGAGI. This CDR3 comprises 14 residues. The CDR3 reads CASSYSRLEGEQYF. The CDR3 region has the DNA TGTGCCAGCAGTTACTCGAGACTAGAAGGCGAGCAGTACTTC.

This clonotype has just a few counts. The chain combines TRBV6-1 with TRBJ2-7, with a tentative D call TRBD2 (6 bases). Germline values: CDR1 MNHNS, CDR2 SASEGT. This CDR3 has 15 residues. V dropped 7 bases and J dropped 3 bases, with 19 bases sitting between them. In DNA, the CDR3 is TGTGCCAGCACCCTTACGACCGGGAGTTTCTACGAGCAGTACTTC. Its protein is CASTLTTGSFYEQYF.

The rearrangement links TRBV6-5 to TRBJ2-7; 12 bases line up with TRBD2. CDR1 and CDR2 from the germline V gene are MNHEY and SVGAGI. This CDR3 has 17 residues. J gave up 9 bases and V 3 bases, and 15 bases lay outside the gene matches. CDR3 nucleotides: TGTGCCAGCAGTTATACGACCCGGACTAGCGGGAATATCGTGCAGTACTTC. This codes for CASSYTTRTSGNIVQYF.

In its sample, this clonotype was seen many times. The chain has TRBV11-1 and TRBJ2-4; a weak D match, TRBD2 (6 bases). CDR3 length: 20 residues. The V and J ends lost 2 bases and 2 bases respectively, with 25 bases between them. Germline CDR1 reads SGHAT; CDR2 reads FQDESV (reference sequence). CDR3 protein: CASSLNSGTSVRGTKNIQYF. The CDR3 nucleotides are TGTGCCAGCAGCTTAAATTCCGGGACTTCCGTAAGAGGGACCAAAAACATTCAGTACTTC. The full variable domain, completed using reference TRBV11-1 and TRBJ2-4, is EAEVAQSPRYKITEKSQAVAFWCDPISGHATLYWYRQILGQGPELLVQFQDESVVDDSQLPKDRFSAERLKGVDSTLKIQPAELGDSAMYLCASSLNSGTSVRGTKNIQYFGAGTRLSVL.

In its sample, this clonotype was seen many times. This chain links TRBV7-2 with TRBJ2-3, with D uncertain. The length of the CDR3 is 14 residues. Trimming left V 3 bases short and J 2 bases short, with 9 bases between. Germline loops: CDR1 SGHTA, CDR2 FQGNSA. The CDR3 here is CASSFGGATDTQYF. Written as DNA, the CDR3 is TGTGCCAGCAGCTTTGGCGGTGCCACAGATACGCAGTATTTT.

The chain links TRBV10-3 to TRBJ1-5; 7 bases are a match to TRBD1. The CDR3 has 14 residues. Germline trimming cut 2 bases from V and 7 bases from J; bases unmatched to any gene: 5. CDR1 ENHRY and CDR2 SYGVKD come from the germline V gene. The CDR3 bases are TGTGCCATCAGTGAGAACAGGGGAGGGCAGCCCCAGCATTTT. Protein: CAISENRGGQPQHF.

For this clonotype: A much bigger clone sits one base away, suggesting this may be a read error. V gene TRBV10-3 combines with J gene TRBJ2-7, with TRBD2 matching over 7 bases. J lost 4 bases, V lost 0 bases, and 9 bases had no gene match. Germline loops: CDR1 ENHRY, CDR2 SYGVKD. The CDR3 sequence is 16 residues long. The CDR3 DNA follows: TGTGCCATCAGTGAGTCGCGTGGCGGGAGAAGATACGAGCAGTACTTC. It specifies CAISESRGGRRYEQYF.

The genes are TRBV15 and TRBJ2-1; D assignment may be TRBD1 or TRBD2 (5 bases each). Trimming pared 3 bases from V and 7 bases from J, leaving 13 bases between. From germline, CDR1 is LNHNV and CDR2 YYDKDF (reference sequence). CDR3 length: 14 amino acids. The CDR3 reads CATSSPPGGNEQFF. The CDR3 nucleotides are TGTGCCACCAGCAGCCCTCCTGGGGGTAATGAGCAGTTCTTC.

V usage is TRBV23-1 and J usage is TRBJ2-3; D not resolved. TRBV23-1 is an open reading frame, and its role is uncertain. Trimming removed 4 bases from V and 5 bases from J, with 19 bases in between. The CDR3 runs to 16 residues. The CDR3 reads CASSLGDLLRRDTQYF. The CDR3, as DNA: TGCGCCAGCAGTCTTGGAGACCTTCTCCGCAGAGATACGCAGTATTTT.

The chain has TRBV7-2 and TRBJ2-5, with TRBD1 matching 9 bases. The CDR3 loop spans 17 amino acids. Germline V gene data show CDR1 as SGHTA and CDR2 as FQGNSA. V shed 4 bases and J 7 bases; nucleotides not matched to a gene: 16. CDR3 residues: CASSSSAVWDRASTQYF. The CDR3 DNA reads TGTGCCAGCAGCTCGAGCGCGGTCTGGGACAGGGCTTCGACCCAGTACTTC. Based on the CDR3 plus reference TRBV7-2 and TRBJ2-5, the full variable domain is GAGVSQSPSNKVTEKGKDVELRCDPISGHTALYWYRQSLGQGLEFLIYFQGNSAPDKSGLPSDRFSAERTGGSVSTLTIQRTQQEDSAVYLCASSSSAVWDRASTQYFGPGTRLLVL.

This chain connects TRBV5-6 to TRBJ2-7, with no clear D. Between the trimmed V and J ends, which lost 3 bases and 1 base, there was a span of 8 bases. Germline CDR1 and CDR2: SGHDT and YYEEEE. The CDR3 extends over 13 amino acids. In DNA form, the CDR3 reads TGTGCCAGCAGCTCGCCGCAGTCCTACGAGCAGTACTTC. It specifies CASSSPQSYEQYF.

The rearrangement joins TRBV7-2 to TRBJ1-1; D is ambiguous. The V gene's germline CDR1 is SGHTA and CDR2 FQGNSA. CDR3 length: 15 amino acids. Trimming shortened V by 1 base and J by 0 bases, and 9 bases separated the two germline ends. The CDR3 DNA reads TGTGCCAGCAGCTTAGTGGTCTTATTGAACACTGAAGCTTTCTTT. This translates into CASSLVVLLNTEAFF. Combining the CDR3 with reference TRBV7-2 and TRBJ1-1 gives the whole variable domain GAGVSQSPSNKVTEKGKDVELRCDPISGHTALYWYRQSLGQGLEFLIYFQGNSAPDKSGLPSDRFSAERTGGSVSTLTIQRTQQEDSAVYLCASSLVVLLNTEAFFGQGTRLTVV.

This clonotype was counted only a few times. The chain joins TRBV6-1 to TRBJ1-3; the match to TRBD1 covers 10 bases. V shed 6 bases, J shed 8 bases, and the junction held 10 bases outside the gene matches. The CDR3 totals 15 residues. Germline CDR1 MNHNS, CDR2 SASEGT. CDR3 coding DNA: TGTGCCAGCAGATTCCGGGACAGGGGAATATACACCATATATTTT. This translates into CASRFRDRGIYTIYF.

The rearrangement uses TRBV5-1 and TRBJ2-5; 8 nucleotides line up with TRBD2. CDR3 length: 17 amino acids. The trim removed 1 base at V and 7 bases at J, leaving 15 bases unmatched. Germline V gene lookup returns CDR1 SGHRS and CDR2 YFSETQ. The CDR3 loop is CASSLKPTPGRAVTQYF. CDR3 in DNA: TGCGCCAGCAGCTTGAAACCCACGCCCGGGAGGGCCGTGACCCAGTACTTC.

V gene TRBV15 combines with J gene TRBJ1-2, with D possibly matching TRBD1 (6 bases). CDR1 and CDR2 (germline): LNHNV, YYDKDF (reference sequence). The CDR3 consists of 17 residues. With 3 bases removed from V and 8 bases from J, the gap between germline ends came to 25 bases. In DNA, the CDR3 is TGTGCCACCAGCAGGTCCCTCCTCCTACAGGGCGGAGCGGGCTACACCTTC. It translates to CATSRSLLLQGGAGYTF.

This clonotype has ten or more counts. This chain connects TRBV15 to TRBJ1-2; possibly TRBD1 for D (5 bases). Germline V lookup: CDR1 LNHNV, CDR2 YYDKDF (reference sequence). Trimming stripped 0 bases from V and 7 bases from J, with 12 bases between. This CDR3 has 14 residues. The CDR3 protein is CATSRDQGFSGYTF. CDR3 DNA sequence: TGTGCCACCAGCAGAGATCAGGGCTTTAGTGGCTACACCTTC.

About this clonotype itself: At one end, the junction sequence differs from germline, possibly due to a read error. V gene TRBV7-3 combines with J gene TRBJ2-1, with 12 positions matching TRBD2. The CDR3 consists of 13 residues. The V gene's germline CDR1 is SGHTA and CDR2 FQGTGA. CDR3 region: CTSRTSGDNEQFF. The CDR3 coding sequence is TGTACCAGCCGGACTAGCGGGGACAATGAGCAGTTCTTC.

This clonotype was counted between two and nine times. A junction end diverges from the germline sequence, so it may reflect a read error. CDR3 nucleotide sequence: TGCGCCAGCAGCTTGGGGAACTCTGAAGCTTTCTTT. The encoded protein is CASSLGNSEAFF. The rearrangement links TRBV5-1 to TRBJ1-1; D not resolved. This CDR3 has 12 residues. Germline loops: CDR1 SGHRS, CDR2 YFSETQ.